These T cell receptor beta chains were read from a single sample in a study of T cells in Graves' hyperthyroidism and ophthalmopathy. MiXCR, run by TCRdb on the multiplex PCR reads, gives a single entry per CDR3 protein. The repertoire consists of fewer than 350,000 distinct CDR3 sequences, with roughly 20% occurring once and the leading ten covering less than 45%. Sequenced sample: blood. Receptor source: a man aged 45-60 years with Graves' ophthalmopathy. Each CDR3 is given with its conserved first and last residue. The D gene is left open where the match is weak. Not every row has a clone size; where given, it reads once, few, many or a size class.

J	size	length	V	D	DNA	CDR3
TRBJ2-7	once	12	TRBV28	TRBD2	TGTGCCAGCAGTTGGACTAGCTACGAGCAGTACTTC	CASSWTSYEQYF
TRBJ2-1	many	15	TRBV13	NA	TGTGCCAGCAGCTCAAGAGCGGTCTCCTACAATGAGCAGTTCTTC	CASSSRAVSYNEQFF
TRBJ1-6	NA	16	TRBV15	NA	TGTGCCACCAGCAGAGATGCCTCCGCGGGGAACTCACCCCTCCACTTT	CATSRDASAGNSPLHF
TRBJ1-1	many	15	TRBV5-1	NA	TGCGCCAGCAGCTTGCTAATGGCGGAGAACACTGAAGCTTTCTTT	CASSLLMAENTEAFF
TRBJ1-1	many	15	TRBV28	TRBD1	TGTGCCAGCAGTCCCGGGACAGGGTGGAACACTGAAGCTTTCTTT	CASSPGTGWNTEAFF
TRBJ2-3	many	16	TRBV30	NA	TGTGCCTGGAGTCGACCCGGGACTGTAAGCACAGATACGCAGTATTTT	CAWSRPGTVSTDTQYF
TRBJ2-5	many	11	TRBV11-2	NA	TGTGCCAGTCGATCCCTTTCCGGGAAGTACTTC	CASRSLSGKYF
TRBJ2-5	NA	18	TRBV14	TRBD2	TGTGCCAGCAGCCTAAGGGAACGAGCGGGAGGAGGGCAAGAGACCCAGTACTTC	CASSLRERAGGGQETQYF
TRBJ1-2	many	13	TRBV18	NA	TGTGCCAGCTCACCACCAGGCACAGATGGCTACACCTTC	CASSPPGTDGYTF
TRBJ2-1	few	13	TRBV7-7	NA	TGTGCTAGCAGCAACAGGGTAGGCAATGAGCAGTTCTTC	CASSNRVGNEQFF
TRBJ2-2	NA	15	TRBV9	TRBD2	TGTGCCAGCAGGGGCCGGGGAGCGGGGTCCGGGGAGCTGTTTTTT	CASRGRGAGSGELFF
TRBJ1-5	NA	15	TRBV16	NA	TGTGCCAGCAGCCAATCGGGCTTCGGCAATCAGCCCCAGCATTTT	CASSQSGFGNQPQHF
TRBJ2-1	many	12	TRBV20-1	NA	TGCAGTGTAGGACAGTCCTACAATGAGCAGTTCTTC	CSVGQSYNEQFF
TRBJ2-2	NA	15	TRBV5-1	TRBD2	TGCGCCAGCAGCAGTAGCGGGAGGGCGGACGGGGAGCTGTTTTTT	CASSSSGRADGELFF
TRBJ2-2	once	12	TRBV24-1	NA	TGTGCCACCAACTCGAACACCGGGGAGCTGTTTTTT	CATNSNTGELFF
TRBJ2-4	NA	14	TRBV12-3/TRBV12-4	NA	TGTGCCAGCAGCAATCCGGGTCTCAAAAACATTCAGTACTTC	CASSNPGLKNIQYF
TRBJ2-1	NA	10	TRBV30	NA	TGTGCCTGGGCCGGGAATGAGCAGTTCTTC	CAWAGNEQFF
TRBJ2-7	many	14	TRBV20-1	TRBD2	TGCAGTGCTAGTCCCTTAGCGGGAGTTATCGAGCAGTACTTC	CSASPLAGVIEQYF
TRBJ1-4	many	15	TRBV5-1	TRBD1	TGCGCCAGCAGCTATCAACAGGGGAGCGAGGCAAAACTGTTTTTT	CASSYQQGSEAKLFF
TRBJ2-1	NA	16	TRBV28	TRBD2	TGTGCCAGCAGTTTCTTTCGGGCTAGCGGGAGTATTGAGCAGTTCTTC	CASSFFRASGSIEQFF
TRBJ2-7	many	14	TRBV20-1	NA	TGCAGTGCTAGTATGTATTCCCTGGACTACGAGCAGTACTTC	CSASMYSLDYEQYF
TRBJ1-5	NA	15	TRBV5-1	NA	TGCGCCAGCCGCCCGGGGGCTGACGGGAATCAGCCCCAGCATTTT	CASRPGADGNQPQHF
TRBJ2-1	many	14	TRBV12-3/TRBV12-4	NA	TGTGCCAGCAGTTTAGGGGGGAGTTACAATGAGCAGTTCTTC	CASSLGGSYNEQFF
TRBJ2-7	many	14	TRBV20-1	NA	TGCAGTGCTCCTTCGGGACACCTCTCCTACGAGCAGTACTTC	CSAPSGHLSYEQYF
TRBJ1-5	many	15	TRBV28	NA	TGTGCCAGCAGTTTAGGCAGGGAATGGGGTCAGCCCCAGCATTTT	CASSLGREWGQPQHF
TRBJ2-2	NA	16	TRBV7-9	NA	TGTGCCAGCAGCTTACCCCGCCCCCCAGGCACCGGGGAGCTGTTTTTT	CASSLPRPPGTGELFF
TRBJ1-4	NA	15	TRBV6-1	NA	TGTGCCAGCAGTGTAAACAGAGCCGCGAATGAAAAACTGTTTTTT	CASSVNRAANEKLFF
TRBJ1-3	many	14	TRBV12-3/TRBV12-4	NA	TGTGCCATCAGAACAGGCCTCTCTGGAAACACCATATATTTT	CAIRTGLSGNTIYF
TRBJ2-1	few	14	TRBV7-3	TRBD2	TGTGCCAGCAGATCTAGCGGGAGGGCCAATGAGCAGTTCTTC	CASRSSGRANEQFF
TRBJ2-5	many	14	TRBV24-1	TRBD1	TGTGCCACCAGTGAGGGGACAGTAGTAAAGACCCAGTACTTC	CATSEGTVVKTQYF
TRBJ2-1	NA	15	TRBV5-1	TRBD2	TGCGCCAGCAGCTTTGGCGGGAGCTCGCCCAATGAGCAGTTCTTC	CASSFGGSSPNEQFF
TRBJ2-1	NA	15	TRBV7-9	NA	TGTGCCAGCAGCCGAATGGAGGGCCGGAGAGATGAGCAGTTCTTC	CASSRMEGRRDEQFF
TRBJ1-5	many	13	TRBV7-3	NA	TGTGCCAGCAGATATCGTAGCAATCAGCCCCAGCATTTT	CASRYRSNQPQHF
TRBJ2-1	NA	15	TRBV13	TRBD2	TGTGCCAGCAGCTTTCGACTAGCGGCCTACAATGAGCAGTTCTTC	CASSFRLAAYNEQFF
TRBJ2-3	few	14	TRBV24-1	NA	TGTGCCACCAGTGATCCCGGGGAGATAGATACGCAGTATTTT	CATSDPGEIDTQYF
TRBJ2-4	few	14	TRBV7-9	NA	TGTGCCAGCAGCTTAGGGTCCGGGGAGCTCATTCAGTACTTC	CASSLGSGELIQYF
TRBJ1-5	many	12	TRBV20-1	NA	TGCAGTGCTAGCGGGGGACTCACGCCCCAGCATTTT	CSASGGLTPQHF
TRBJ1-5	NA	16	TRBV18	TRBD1	TGTGCCAGCTCACCTGGGACAGGGCAAAGCAATCAGCCCCAGCATTTT	CASSPGTGQSNQPQHF
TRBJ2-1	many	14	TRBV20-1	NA	TGCAGTGCTAGAGGGCGGGACGTCTACAATGAGCAGTTCTTC	CSARGRDVYNEQFF
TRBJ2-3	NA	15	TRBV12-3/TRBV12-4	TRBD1	TGTGCCAGCAGTTTCGGACAGGGAAGCACAGATACGCAGTATTTT	CASSFGQGSTDTQYF
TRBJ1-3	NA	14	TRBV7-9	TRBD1	TGTGCCAGCAGCACGGGACAGGGTATTCGCACCATATATTTT	CASSTGQGIRTIYF
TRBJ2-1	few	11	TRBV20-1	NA	TGCAGTTATTATAAGGGTTATGAGCAGTTCTTC	CSYYKGYEQFF